These T cell receptor beta chains were read from a single sample in a study of Ad26.COV2.S vaccination and SARS-CoV-2 variants. Clones were sequenced by immunoSEQ multiplex PCR, and TCRdb holds only the in-frame ones, with some missing. There are approximately 480,000 clones in the sample; roughly nine tenths occur only once, and 9.5% to 15% lies in the top ten. Sequenced material: peripheral blood, taken in a trial of Ad26.COV2.S vaccine versus placebo. The receptors come from a person aged 18-60 years who received the Ad26.COV2.S COVID-19 vaccine or a placebo. Both conserved end residues are part of each CDR3. A D gene is named only where the DNA matches it firmly. Clone size is stated in some rows and not others, as once, few, many or a class when expanded.

TRBJ1-1 | TRBV6-1 | . | . | CASSELWNTEAFF | TGTGCCAGCAGTGAACTCTGGAACACTGAAGCTTTCTTT
TRBJ1-2 | TRBV5-4 | . | . | CASSAPGEGGGGYTF | TGTGCCAGCAGCGCCCCCGGTGAGGGTGGGGGGGGCTACACCTTC
TRBJ2-7 | TRBV12-3/TRBV12-4 | TRBD1 | . | CASNPAGGYEQYF | TGTGCCAGCAACCCTGCAGGGGGCTACGAGCAGTACTTC
TRBJ1-6 | TRBV5-1 | . | . | CASSLEGTSLRPLHF | TGCGCCAGCAGCTTGGAGGGGACATCCCTTCGACCCCTCCACTTT
TRBJ2-3 | TRBV7-8 | . | . | CASSPGTPTQYF | TGTGCCAGCAGCCCAGGGACACCTACGCAGTATTTT
TRBJ2-5 | TRBV15 | . | once | CATSRLAAETQYF | TGTGCCACCAGTAGGTTGGCAGCAGAGACCCAGTACTTC
TRBJ2-3 | TRBV7-2 | TRBD2 | . | CASRPRLAGQGTQYF | TGTGCCAGCAGACCGAGACTAGCGGGACAGGGTACGCAGTATTTT
TRBJ2-1 | TRBV4-3 | TRBD2 | . | CASSRSPLAGFGNEQFF | TGCGCCAGCAGCCGAAGCCCACTAGCGGGATTCGGCAATGAGCAGTTCTTC
TRBJ2-2 | TRBV28 | . | . | CASRPSMVGGELFF | TGTGCCAGCAGGCCATCCATGGTGGGCGGGGAGCTGTTTTTT
TRBJ1-2 | TRBV2 | TRBD1 | once | CASSGQGAYYGYTF | TGTGCCAGCAGTGGGCAGGGGGCGTACTATGGCTACACCTTC
TRBJ1-6 | TRBV2 | . | many | CASSESGAGDSPLHF | TGTGCCAGCAGCGAGTCGGGGGCCGGCGATTCACCCCTCCACTTT
TRBJ1-1 | TRBV19 | TRBD1 | . | CASSTLGQGARDTEAFF | TGTGCCAGTAGTACGTTGGGACAGGGGGCGCGGGACACTGAAGCTTTCTTT